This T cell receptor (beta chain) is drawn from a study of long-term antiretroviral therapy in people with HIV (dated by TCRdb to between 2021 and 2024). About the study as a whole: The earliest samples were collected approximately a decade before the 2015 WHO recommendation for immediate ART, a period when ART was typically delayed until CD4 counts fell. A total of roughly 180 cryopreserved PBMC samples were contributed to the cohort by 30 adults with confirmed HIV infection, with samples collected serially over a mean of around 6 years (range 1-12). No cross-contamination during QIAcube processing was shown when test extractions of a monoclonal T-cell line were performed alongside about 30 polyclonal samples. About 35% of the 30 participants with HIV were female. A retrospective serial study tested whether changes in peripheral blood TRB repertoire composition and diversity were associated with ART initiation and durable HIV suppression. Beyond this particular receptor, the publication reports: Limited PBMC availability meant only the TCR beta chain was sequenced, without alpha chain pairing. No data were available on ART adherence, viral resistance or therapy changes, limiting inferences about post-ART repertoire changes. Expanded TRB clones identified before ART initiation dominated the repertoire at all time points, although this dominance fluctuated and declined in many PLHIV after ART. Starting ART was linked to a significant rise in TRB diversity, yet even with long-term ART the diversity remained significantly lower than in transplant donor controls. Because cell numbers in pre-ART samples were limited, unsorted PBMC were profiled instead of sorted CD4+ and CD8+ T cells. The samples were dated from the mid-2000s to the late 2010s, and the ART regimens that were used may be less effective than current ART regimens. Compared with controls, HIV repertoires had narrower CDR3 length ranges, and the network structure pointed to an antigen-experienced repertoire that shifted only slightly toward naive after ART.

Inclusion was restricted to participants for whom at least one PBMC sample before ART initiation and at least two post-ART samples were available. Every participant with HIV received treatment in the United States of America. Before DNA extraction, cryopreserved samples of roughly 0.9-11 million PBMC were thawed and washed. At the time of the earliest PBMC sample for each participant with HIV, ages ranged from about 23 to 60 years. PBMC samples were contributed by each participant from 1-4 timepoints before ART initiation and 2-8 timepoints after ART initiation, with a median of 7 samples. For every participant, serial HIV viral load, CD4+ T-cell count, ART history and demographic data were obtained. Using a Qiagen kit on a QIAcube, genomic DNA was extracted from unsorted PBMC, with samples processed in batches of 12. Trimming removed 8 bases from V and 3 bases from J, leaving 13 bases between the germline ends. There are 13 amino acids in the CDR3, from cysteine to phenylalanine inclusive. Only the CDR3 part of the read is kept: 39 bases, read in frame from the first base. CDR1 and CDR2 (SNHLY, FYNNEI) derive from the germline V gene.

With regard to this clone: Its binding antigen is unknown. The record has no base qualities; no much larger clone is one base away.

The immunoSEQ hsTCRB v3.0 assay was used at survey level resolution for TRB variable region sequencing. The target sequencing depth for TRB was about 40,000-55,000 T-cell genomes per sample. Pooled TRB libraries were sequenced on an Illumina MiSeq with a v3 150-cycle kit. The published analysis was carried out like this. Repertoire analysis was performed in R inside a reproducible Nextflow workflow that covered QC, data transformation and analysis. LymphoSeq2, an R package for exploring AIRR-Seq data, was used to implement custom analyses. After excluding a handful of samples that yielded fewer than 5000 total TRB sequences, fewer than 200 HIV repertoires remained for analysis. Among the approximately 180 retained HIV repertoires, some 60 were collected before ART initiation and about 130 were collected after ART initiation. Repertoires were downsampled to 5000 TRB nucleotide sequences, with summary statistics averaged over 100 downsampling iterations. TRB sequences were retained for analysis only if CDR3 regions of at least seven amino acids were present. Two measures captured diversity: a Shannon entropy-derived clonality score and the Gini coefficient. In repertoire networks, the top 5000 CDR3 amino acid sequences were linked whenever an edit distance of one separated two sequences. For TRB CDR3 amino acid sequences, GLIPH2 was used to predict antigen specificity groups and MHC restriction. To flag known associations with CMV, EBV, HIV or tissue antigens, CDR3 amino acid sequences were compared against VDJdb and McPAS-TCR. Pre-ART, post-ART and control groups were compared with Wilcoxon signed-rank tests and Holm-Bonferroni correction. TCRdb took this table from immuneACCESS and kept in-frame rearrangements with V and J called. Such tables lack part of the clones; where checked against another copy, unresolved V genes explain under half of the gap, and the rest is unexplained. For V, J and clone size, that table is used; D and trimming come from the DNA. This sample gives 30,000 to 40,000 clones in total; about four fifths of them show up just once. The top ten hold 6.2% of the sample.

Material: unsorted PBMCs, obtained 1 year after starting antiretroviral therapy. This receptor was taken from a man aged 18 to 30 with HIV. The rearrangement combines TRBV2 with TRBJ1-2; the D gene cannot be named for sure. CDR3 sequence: CASGWKGDYGYTF. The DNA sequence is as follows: TGTGCCAGCGGTTGGAAGGGTGACTATGGCTACACCTTC.